This TCR beta chain came from a study of T cell repertoires in cytomegalovirus infection. TCRdb analysed the reads with MiXCR anew, one entry per CDR3 protein. The sample gives about 160,000 distinct CDR3 sequences, under 20% of which show up once; approximately 18% is in the top ten. The length of the CDR3 is 17 residues. CDR1 and CDR2 (germline): SGHTA, FQGNSA. V was pared by 5 bases and J by 5 bases, with 17 bases of the junction left unmatched. The sample consisted of CD8+ T cells from PBMCs. V and J are TRBV7-2 and TRBJ2-7; 8 bases match TRBD2. The source is a human donor in good health (CMV status not recorded). Some clones in this sample may be carry-over from other donors' samples. CDR3 loop: CASSTTGRTSLVHEQYF. The CDR3, as DNA: TGTGCCAGCAGCACCACTGGAAGGACTAGCCTCGTTCACGAGCAGTACTTC.